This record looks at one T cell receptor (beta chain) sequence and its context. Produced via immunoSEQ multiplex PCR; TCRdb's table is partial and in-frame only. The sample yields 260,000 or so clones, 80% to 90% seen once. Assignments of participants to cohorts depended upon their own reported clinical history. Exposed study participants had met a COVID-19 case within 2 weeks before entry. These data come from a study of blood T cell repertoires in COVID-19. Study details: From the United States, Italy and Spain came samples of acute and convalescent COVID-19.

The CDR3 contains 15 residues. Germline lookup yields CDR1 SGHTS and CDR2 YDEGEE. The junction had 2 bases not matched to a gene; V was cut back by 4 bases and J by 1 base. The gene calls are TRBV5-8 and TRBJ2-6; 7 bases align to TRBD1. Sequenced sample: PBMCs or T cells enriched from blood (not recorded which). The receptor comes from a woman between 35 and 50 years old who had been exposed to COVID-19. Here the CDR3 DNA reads TGTGCCAGCAGCCGACAGGGTTCTGGGGCCAACGTCCTGACTTTC. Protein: CASSRQGSGANVLTF.